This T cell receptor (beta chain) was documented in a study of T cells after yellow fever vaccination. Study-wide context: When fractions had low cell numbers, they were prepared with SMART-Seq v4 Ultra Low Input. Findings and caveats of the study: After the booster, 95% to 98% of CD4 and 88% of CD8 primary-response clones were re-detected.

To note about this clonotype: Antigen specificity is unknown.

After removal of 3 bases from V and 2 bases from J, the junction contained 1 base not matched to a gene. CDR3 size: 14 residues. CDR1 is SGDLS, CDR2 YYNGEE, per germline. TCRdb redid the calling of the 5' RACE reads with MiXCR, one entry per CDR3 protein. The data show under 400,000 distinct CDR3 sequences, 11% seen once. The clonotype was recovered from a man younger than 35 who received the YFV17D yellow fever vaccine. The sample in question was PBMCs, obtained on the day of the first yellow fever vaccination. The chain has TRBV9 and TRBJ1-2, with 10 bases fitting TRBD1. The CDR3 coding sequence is TGTGCCAGCAGCGGACAGGGGGCCAACTATGGCTACACCTTC. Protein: CASSGQGANYGYTF.